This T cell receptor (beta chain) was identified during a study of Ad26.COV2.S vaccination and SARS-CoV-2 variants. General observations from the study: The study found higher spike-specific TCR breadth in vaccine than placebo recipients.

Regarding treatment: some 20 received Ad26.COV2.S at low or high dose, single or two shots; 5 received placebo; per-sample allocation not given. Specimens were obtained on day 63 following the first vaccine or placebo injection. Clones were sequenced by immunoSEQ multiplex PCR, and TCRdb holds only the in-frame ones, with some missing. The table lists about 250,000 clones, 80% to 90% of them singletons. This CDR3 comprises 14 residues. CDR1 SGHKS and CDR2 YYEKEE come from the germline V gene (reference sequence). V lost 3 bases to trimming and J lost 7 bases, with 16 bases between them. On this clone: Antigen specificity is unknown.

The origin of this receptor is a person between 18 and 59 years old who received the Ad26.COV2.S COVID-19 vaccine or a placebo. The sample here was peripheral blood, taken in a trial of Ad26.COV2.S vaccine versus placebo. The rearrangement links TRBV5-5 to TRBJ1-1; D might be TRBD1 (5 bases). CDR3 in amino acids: CASSYLLSRVEAFF. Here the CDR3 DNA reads TGTGCCAGCAGCTATTTACTATCCAGGGTTGAAGCTTTCTTT.